This T cell receptor beta chain was identified in a study of vaccination effects on CD4 cells after COVID-19. With regard to this clone: Its specificity is unknown.

The CDR3 has 15 residues. V was trimmed by 9 bases and J by 2 bases, leaving 14 bases between them. Germline V lookup: CDR1 MNHEY, CDR2 SVGAGI. In the ViraFEST assay, antigen-specific CD4+ clonotypes were identified by expansion after peptide-pool stimulation. Researchers isolated CD4+ T cells once about eleven days of culture had elapsed. Two-dose BNT162b2 or mRNA-1273 vaccination was given to participants. Libraries were prepared by immunoSEQ multiplex PCR; TCRdb keeps only in-frame clonotypes and omits some of them. The repertoire holds some 40,000 clones, with almost 85% as singletons. The source of this sequence is a human donor who received a COVID-19 vaccine. Some clones in this sample may be carry-over from other donors' samples. The specimen comprised CD4+ T cells from PBMCs cultured with HCoV-NL63 spike peptides, sampled after COVID-19 vaccination. The chain combines TRBV6-5 with TRBJ2-6, with D perhaps given as TRBD1 or TRBD2 (6 bases each). The CDR3 sequence is CASSRGQPGANVLTF. CDR3 sequence (DNA): TGTGCCAGTTCCCGGGGGCAGCCTGGGGCCAACGTCCTGACTTTC.